These 21 T cell receptor beta chains originate from one sample sequenced in a study of post-analysis software for immune sequencing data. Study-level results: The five TRBV segments detected at higher frequency in patients than in controls included TRBV5-6, TRBV5-1 and TRBV20-1.

Unique molecular identifiers tagged the TCR beta cDNA libraries. In TCRdb, the PCR reads were re-called with MiXCR into one record per CDR3 protein. This table has 750,000 to 950,000 distinct CDR3 sequences, roughly 50% appearing once. The antigens of these receptors remain unknown. Sequencing used blood. The receptor source for this set is a girl between 5 and 17 years old with multiple sclerosis.

V usage is TRBV12-3 or TRBV12-4 and J usage is TRBJ1-6, with D unclear. The V end lost 6 bases, the J end lost 10 bases, and 13 bases lay between the germline ends. CDR3 length: 13 amino acids. CDR3 nucleotides: TGTGCCAGCAGGGGAGAGCTACGGTCACCCCTCCACTTT. Encoded protein: CASRGELRSPLHF.

V and J are TRBV5-1 and TRBJ1-1; D gene unclear. V lost 5 bases and J lost 0, with 14 bases in between. Germline lookup yields CDR1 SGHRS and CDR2 YFSETQ. The CDR3 has 15 residues. The CDR3 DNA follows: TGCGCCAGCAGTTTGAGTCCCCTAATGAACACTGAAGCTTTCTTT. Encoded protein: CASSLSPLMNTEAFF.

In regard to this clonotype: This may arise from a read error, as a much more abundant clone is one base away. The chain has TRBV7-9 and TRBJ2-7, with D perhaps matching TRBD1 or TRBD2 (5 bases each). The CDR3 covers 14 residues. Trimming shortened V by 5 bases and J by 2 bases, and 13 bases separated the two germline ends. In germline, CDR1 is SEHNR, CDR2 FQNEAQ (reference sequence). For the CDR3, the DNA is TGTGCCAGCAGCCCCCGGGACGGAGCCTACGAGCAGTACTTC. Protein: CASSPRDGAYEQYF.

CDR3 sequence (DNA): TGCGCCAGCAGCCAAGTTTTGAGGAGATCTAACTATGGCTACACCTTC. Translated, it gives CASSQVLRRSNYGYTF. This rearrangement joins TRBV4-1 to TRBJ1-2; no reliable D call. CDR3 length: 16 amino acids. Trimming pared 1 base from V and 0 bases from J, leaving 12 bases between. CDR1 and CDR2 (germline): MGHRA, YSYEKL.

CDR3 nucleotide sequence: TGCGCCAGCAGCGTCCGGGACAGGGCCTACAATGAGCAGTTCTTC. Its translation: CASSVRDRAYNEQFF. The V call is TRBV5-1, the J call TRBJ2-1, with 9 bases lining up with TRBD1. The CDR3 sequence is 15 residues long. Looked up from germline, CDR1 is SGHRS and CDR2 is YFSETQ. After removal of 4 bases from V and 2 bases from J, the junction contained 4 bases not matched to a gene.

Points on this clonotype: One end of the junction does not line up with germline, which may come from a read error. This chain connects TRBV7-9 to TRBJ2-4; 13 bases map to TRBD2. Germline CDR1 reads SEHNR; CDR2 reads FQNEAQ (reference sequence). CDR3 length equals 19 residues. The CDR3 sequence is CVSSTRLAGGEVAKNIQYF. CDR3 DNA sequence: TGTGTCAGCAGCACCCGACTAGCGGGAGGAGAAGTGGCCAAAAACATTCAGTACTTC.

About this clonotype: A junction boundary mismatches the germline segment, possibly from a read error. The V call is TRBV5-1, the J call TRBJ1-2, with unresolved D. Germline CDR1 SGHRS, CDR2 YFSETQ. The CDR3 runs to 14 residues. DNA of the CDR3: TGCGCCAGCAGTTTGGGAGCCCCTTGGGGTGGCTACACCTTC. Translated, it gives CASSLGAPWGGYTF. The variable domain in full, completed from reference TRBV5-1 and TRBJ1-2, reads KAGVTQTPRYLIKTRGQQVTLSCSPISGHRSVSWYQQTPGQGLQFLFEYFSETQRNKGNFPGRFSGRQFSNSRSEMNVSTLELGDSALYLCASSLGAPWGGYTFGSGTRLTVV.

CDR3 in DNA: TGTGCCAGCAGCCCTGCGCCGGGTACCTTTTACGAGCAGTACTTC. This translates into CASSPAPGTFYEQYF. The chain is built from TRBV7-6 and TRBJ2-7, with D hard to call. The V gene's germline CDR1 is SGHVS and CDR2 FNYEAQ. V lost 5 bases, J lost 4 bases, and 18 bases lay in between. The CDR3 has 15 residues.

This clonotype was picked up a small number of times. Written as DNA, the CDR3 is TGCGCCAGCAGAGAGGCGGAACCCCCGGCGGATTCGCAGTATTTT. Translation gives CASREAEPPADSQYF. The chain has TRBV5-1 and TRBJ2-3; no clear D gene. This CDR3 has 15 amino acids. V dropped 5 bases and J dropped 10 bases, with 23 bases sitting between them. CDR1 SGHRS and CDR2 YFSETQ come from the germline V gene.

The V gene is TRBV5-1, the J gene TRBJ2-1; D is perhaps TRBD1 (5 bases). The CDR3 sequence is 15 residues long. Germline assignment: CDR1 SGHRS and CDR2 YFSETQ. Trimming shortened V by 1 base and J by 2 bases, and 10 bases separated the two germline ends. CDR3 loop: CASSLSAGTYNEQFF. CDR3 coding DNA: TGCGCCAGCAGCTTGTCCGCAGGGACCTACAATGAGCAGTTCTTC.

The rearrangement links TRBV15 to TRBJ2-7, with D uncertain. There are 14 residues in the CDR3. Looked up from germline, CDR1 is LNHNV and CDR2 is YYDKDF (reference sequence). V lost 0 bases to trimming and J lost 3 bases, with 9 bases between them. Written as DNA, the CDR3 is TGTGCCACCAGCAGAGATTTGGGGAACTACGAGCAGTACTTC. Its protein is CATSRDLGNYEQYF.

Concerning this clonotype: A much larger clone sits a single nucleotide away, making a read error possible. The rearrangement uses TRBV7-9 and TRBJ2-6; unclear D gene. V gave up 0 bases and J gave up 0 bases, with 3 bases separating them. This CDR3 is built from 15 residues. Germline CDR1 and CDR2: SEHNR and FQNEAQ (reference sequence). The chain's CDR3 is CASSLATSGANVLTF. CDR3 DNA sequence: TGTGCCAGCAGCTTAGCAACCTCTGGGGCCAACGTCCTGACTTTC.

This chain connects TRBV6-2 or TRBV6-3 to TRBJ2-3; D remains unclear. Germline V gene lookup returns CDR1 MNHEY and CDR2 SVGEGT. V was shortened by 7 bases and J by 3 bases, with 17 bases between the two germline ends. The CDR3 runs 15 residues. The CDR3 nucleotides read TGTGCCAGCAACCCCTGGGCGTATCCGACAGATACGCAGTATTTT. This translates into CASNPWAYPTDTQYF.

The V call is TRBV12-5, the J call TRBJ2-1; no firm D call. Germline V gene lookup returns CDR1 LGHNT and CDR2 FRNRAP. The CDR3 has 13 amino acids. Trimming pared 5 bases from V and 8 bases from J, leaving 13 bases between. CDR3 sequence: CASGTTGRDEQFF. As DNA, the CDR3 is TGTGCTAGTGGTACGACCGGTCGCGATGAGCAGTTCTTC.

In its sample, this clonotype was seen a few times. This chain joins TRBV29-1 and TRBJ2-1; 10 bases map to TRBD2. The V gene's germline CDR1 is SQVTM and CDR2 ANQGSEA. Trimming took 4 bases from V and 4 from J; bases not matched to a gene: 4. The CDR3 length is 14 residues. CDR3 sequence (DNA): TGCAGCGTTGCCGGGACTAGCGAGTACAATGAGCAGTTCTTC. Its translation is CSVAGTSEYNEQFF.

The rearrangement joins TRBV20-1 to TRBJ2-7; D might be TRBD2 (6 bases). Trimming stripped 0 bases from V and 1 base from J, with 10 bases between. This CDR3 spans 14 amino acids. Germline lookup yields CDR1 DFQATT and CDR2 SNEGSKA (reference sequence). In DNA form, the CDR3 reads TGCAGTGCTAGAGAGGTTAGCGGTTCCTACGAGCAGTACTTC. This encodes CSAREVSGSYEQYF.

This chain's CDR3 is CSVEDRTGPYNEQFF. CDR3 DNA sequence: TGCAGCGTTGAAGACCGGACCGGGCCCTACAATGAGCAGTTCTTC. V is TRBV29-1 and J is TRBJ2-1, with D hard to call. CDR1 is SQVTM, CDR2 ANQGSEA, per germline. Trimming cost V 0 bases and J 2 bases, with 11 bases left between them. The CDR3 extends over 15 amino acids.

The gene calls are TRBV10-3 and TRBJ2-5, with a tentative D call TRBD2 (7 bases). The length of the CDR3 is 13 residues. Germline values: CDR1 ENHRY, CDR2 SYGVKD. Trimming shortened V by 8 bases and J by 5 bases, and 15 bases separated the two germline ends. The CDR3 bases are TGTGCCATCGGGGGGGGCAGGGATGAGACCCAGTACTTC. The encoded protein is CAIGGGRDETQYF.

Points on this clonotype: Sequence at one end of the junction differs from germline and may be a read error. CDR3 DNA sequence: TGTGCTAGCAGCCCGGGGCTATTACAAGAGACCCAGTACTTC. It yields the protein CASSPGLLQETQYF. The chain has TRBV7-7 and TRBJ2-5, with D possibly called TRBD1 or TRBD2 (5 bases each). The CDR3 sequence is 14 residues long. Germline V gene lookup returns CDR1 SSHAT and CDR2 FNYEAQ (reference sequence).

The V and J genes are TRBV2 and TRBJ1-5; D is unclear. Per the germline V gene, CDR1 is SNHLY and CDR2 is FYNNEI. V shed 2 bases and J shed 1 base, with 3 bases lying between them. The CDR3 has 13 residues. The CDR3 protein is CASSEMSNQPQHF. The DNA for the CDR3 is TGTGCCAGCAGTGAAATGAGCAATCAGCCCCAGCATTTT.

Only a few counts were recorded for this clonotype. This chain joins TRBV6-1 and TRBJ2-1; D may match TRBD1 or TRBD2 (5 bases each). The CDR3 runs 15 residues. V lost 11 bases to trimming and J lost 8 bases, with 25 bases between them. Germline CDR1 is MNHNS and CDR2 is SASEGT. The CDR3 protein is CAEGPQGPPGYEQFF. CDR3 bases: TGTGCCGAGGGGCCTCAGGGACCCCCCGGCTATGAGCAGTTCTTC.